Reported below is one T cell receptor (beta chain). As yet, its antigen is unknown. The entry originates in a study of T cell responses to AZD1222 COVID-19 vaccine. Study information: The study pooled second doses at about 4 or about 12 weeks. Study-wide results and caveats: Donors skewed white British and female; clonal diversity was possibly underestimated. Once two AZD1222 doses were given, Spike-specific TCR breadth and depth went up.

Libraries were prepared by immunoSEQ multiplex PCR; TCRdb keeps only in-frame clonotypes and omits some of them. The profile shows under 200,000 clones, more than 70% of them singletons. The source material was peripheral blood, sampled on day 0 of AZD1222 vaccination. This sequence was found in an adult in good health.

CDR3 nucleotide sequence: TGTGCCAGCAGGAGACTAGCGGGAGGGGACGAGCAGTACTTC. Encoded protein: CASRRLAGGDEQYF. V and J are TRBV2 and TRBJ2-7; TRBD2 matches 14 bases. Germline lookup yields CDR1 SNHLY and CDR2 FYNNEI. This CDR3 has 14 amino acids. The junction had 3 bases not matched to a gene; V was cut back by 6 bases and J by 5 bases.